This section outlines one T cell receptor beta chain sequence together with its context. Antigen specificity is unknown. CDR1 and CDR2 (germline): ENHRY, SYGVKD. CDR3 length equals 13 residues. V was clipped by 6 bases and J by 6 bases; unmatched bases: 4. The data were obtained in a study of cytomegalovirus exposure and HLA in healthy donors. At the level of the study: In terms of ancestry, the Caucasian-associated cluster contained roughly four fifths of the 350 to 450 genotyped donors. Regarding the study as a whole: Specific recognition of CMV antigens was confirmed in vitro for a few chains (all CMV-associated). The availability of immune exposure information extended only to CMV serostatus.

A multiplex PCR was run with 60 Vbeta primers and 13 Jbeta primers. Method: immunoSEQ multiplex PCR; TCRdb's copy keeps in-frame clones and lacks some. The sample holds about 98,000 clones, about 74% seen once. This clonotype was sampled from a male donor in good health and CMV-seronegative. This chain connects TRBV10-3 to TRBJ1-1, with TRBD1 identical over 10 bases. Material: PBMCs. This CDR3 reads CAIRPGQGSEAFF. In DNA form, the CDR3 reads TGTGCCATCAGGCCGGGACAGGGGTCTGAAGCTTTCTTT.